The clone carrying this T cell receptor (beta chain) came up many times. The target antigen is unknown. CDR1 is SQVTM and CDR2 is ANQGSEA in the germline V gene. The V gene lost 4 bases and the J gene lost 3 bases, with 14 bases spanning the gap. The CDR3 extends over 14 amino acids. Authors' methods: Construction of a distant-metastasis classifier for papillary thyroid cancer relied on CDR3 differences across clinicopathological groups. With MiXCR, TCRdb called clones anew from the PCR reads. TCRdb, rather than the study authors, made the V and J calls. The repertoire holds about 20,000 clones, with 10% to 15% as singletons. The source of the sample is a study of metastatic and nonmetastatic thyroid tumors. Study background: Across blood and tumor or nodule tissue, repertoires from malignant and benign thyroid patients were compared with one another.

Ahead of thyroid surgery, no patient had received treatment of any kind. Notes on the study in general: The reported finding was significantly higher TCR beta diversity in malignant thyroid tumors relative to benign nodules, in blood and tumor.

The source of this sequence is a male donor with papillary thyroid cancer or a benign thyroid nodule (not recorded which). Some clones in this sample may be carry-over from other donors' samples. The sequencing input was blood. The rearrangement joins TRBV29-1 to TRBJ2-3; weak D call: TRBD2 (6 bases). The CDR3, as DNA: TGCAGCGTTGTGACCGGGAGTAGTACAGATACGCAGTATTTT. Protein sequence: CSVVTGSSTDTQYF.